This T cell receptor (beta chain) was retrieved from a study of T cells in Graves' hyperthyroidism and ophthalmopathy. General study results and limits: Most clonotypes expanded in the thyroid (above 0.001) were also present in blood. Ophthalmopathy cases were set apart from stable hyperthyroidism by a 13 V-J model.

From RNA transcripts, TCR beta CDR3 regions were amplified. Primed by the HTBI set, a first-round RT-PCR was run on the TCR CDR3. Via MiXCR, TCRdb re-called the multiplex PCR reads, giving one row per CDR3 protein. The sample carries roughly 420,000 distinct CDR3 sequences, 15% to 18% recorded once. Patients aged 18 to 65 had newly diagnosed hyperthyroidism lasting under 2 months. This CDR3 spans 14 amino acids. V was cut by 1 base and J by 8 bases, with 15 bases left in between. Per the germline V gene, CDR1 is SGDLS and CDR2 is YYNGEE. Turning to this clonotype: Its specificity is not known.

This chain links TRBV9 with TRBJ1-2, with D hard to call. The specimen sequenced was blood. This sequence was found in a young woman with Graves' hyperthyroidism. The CDR3 is CASSVTGGLLGYTF. In DNA, the CDR3 is TGTGCCAGCAGCGTAACGGGCGGACTCCTGGGCTACACCTTC.